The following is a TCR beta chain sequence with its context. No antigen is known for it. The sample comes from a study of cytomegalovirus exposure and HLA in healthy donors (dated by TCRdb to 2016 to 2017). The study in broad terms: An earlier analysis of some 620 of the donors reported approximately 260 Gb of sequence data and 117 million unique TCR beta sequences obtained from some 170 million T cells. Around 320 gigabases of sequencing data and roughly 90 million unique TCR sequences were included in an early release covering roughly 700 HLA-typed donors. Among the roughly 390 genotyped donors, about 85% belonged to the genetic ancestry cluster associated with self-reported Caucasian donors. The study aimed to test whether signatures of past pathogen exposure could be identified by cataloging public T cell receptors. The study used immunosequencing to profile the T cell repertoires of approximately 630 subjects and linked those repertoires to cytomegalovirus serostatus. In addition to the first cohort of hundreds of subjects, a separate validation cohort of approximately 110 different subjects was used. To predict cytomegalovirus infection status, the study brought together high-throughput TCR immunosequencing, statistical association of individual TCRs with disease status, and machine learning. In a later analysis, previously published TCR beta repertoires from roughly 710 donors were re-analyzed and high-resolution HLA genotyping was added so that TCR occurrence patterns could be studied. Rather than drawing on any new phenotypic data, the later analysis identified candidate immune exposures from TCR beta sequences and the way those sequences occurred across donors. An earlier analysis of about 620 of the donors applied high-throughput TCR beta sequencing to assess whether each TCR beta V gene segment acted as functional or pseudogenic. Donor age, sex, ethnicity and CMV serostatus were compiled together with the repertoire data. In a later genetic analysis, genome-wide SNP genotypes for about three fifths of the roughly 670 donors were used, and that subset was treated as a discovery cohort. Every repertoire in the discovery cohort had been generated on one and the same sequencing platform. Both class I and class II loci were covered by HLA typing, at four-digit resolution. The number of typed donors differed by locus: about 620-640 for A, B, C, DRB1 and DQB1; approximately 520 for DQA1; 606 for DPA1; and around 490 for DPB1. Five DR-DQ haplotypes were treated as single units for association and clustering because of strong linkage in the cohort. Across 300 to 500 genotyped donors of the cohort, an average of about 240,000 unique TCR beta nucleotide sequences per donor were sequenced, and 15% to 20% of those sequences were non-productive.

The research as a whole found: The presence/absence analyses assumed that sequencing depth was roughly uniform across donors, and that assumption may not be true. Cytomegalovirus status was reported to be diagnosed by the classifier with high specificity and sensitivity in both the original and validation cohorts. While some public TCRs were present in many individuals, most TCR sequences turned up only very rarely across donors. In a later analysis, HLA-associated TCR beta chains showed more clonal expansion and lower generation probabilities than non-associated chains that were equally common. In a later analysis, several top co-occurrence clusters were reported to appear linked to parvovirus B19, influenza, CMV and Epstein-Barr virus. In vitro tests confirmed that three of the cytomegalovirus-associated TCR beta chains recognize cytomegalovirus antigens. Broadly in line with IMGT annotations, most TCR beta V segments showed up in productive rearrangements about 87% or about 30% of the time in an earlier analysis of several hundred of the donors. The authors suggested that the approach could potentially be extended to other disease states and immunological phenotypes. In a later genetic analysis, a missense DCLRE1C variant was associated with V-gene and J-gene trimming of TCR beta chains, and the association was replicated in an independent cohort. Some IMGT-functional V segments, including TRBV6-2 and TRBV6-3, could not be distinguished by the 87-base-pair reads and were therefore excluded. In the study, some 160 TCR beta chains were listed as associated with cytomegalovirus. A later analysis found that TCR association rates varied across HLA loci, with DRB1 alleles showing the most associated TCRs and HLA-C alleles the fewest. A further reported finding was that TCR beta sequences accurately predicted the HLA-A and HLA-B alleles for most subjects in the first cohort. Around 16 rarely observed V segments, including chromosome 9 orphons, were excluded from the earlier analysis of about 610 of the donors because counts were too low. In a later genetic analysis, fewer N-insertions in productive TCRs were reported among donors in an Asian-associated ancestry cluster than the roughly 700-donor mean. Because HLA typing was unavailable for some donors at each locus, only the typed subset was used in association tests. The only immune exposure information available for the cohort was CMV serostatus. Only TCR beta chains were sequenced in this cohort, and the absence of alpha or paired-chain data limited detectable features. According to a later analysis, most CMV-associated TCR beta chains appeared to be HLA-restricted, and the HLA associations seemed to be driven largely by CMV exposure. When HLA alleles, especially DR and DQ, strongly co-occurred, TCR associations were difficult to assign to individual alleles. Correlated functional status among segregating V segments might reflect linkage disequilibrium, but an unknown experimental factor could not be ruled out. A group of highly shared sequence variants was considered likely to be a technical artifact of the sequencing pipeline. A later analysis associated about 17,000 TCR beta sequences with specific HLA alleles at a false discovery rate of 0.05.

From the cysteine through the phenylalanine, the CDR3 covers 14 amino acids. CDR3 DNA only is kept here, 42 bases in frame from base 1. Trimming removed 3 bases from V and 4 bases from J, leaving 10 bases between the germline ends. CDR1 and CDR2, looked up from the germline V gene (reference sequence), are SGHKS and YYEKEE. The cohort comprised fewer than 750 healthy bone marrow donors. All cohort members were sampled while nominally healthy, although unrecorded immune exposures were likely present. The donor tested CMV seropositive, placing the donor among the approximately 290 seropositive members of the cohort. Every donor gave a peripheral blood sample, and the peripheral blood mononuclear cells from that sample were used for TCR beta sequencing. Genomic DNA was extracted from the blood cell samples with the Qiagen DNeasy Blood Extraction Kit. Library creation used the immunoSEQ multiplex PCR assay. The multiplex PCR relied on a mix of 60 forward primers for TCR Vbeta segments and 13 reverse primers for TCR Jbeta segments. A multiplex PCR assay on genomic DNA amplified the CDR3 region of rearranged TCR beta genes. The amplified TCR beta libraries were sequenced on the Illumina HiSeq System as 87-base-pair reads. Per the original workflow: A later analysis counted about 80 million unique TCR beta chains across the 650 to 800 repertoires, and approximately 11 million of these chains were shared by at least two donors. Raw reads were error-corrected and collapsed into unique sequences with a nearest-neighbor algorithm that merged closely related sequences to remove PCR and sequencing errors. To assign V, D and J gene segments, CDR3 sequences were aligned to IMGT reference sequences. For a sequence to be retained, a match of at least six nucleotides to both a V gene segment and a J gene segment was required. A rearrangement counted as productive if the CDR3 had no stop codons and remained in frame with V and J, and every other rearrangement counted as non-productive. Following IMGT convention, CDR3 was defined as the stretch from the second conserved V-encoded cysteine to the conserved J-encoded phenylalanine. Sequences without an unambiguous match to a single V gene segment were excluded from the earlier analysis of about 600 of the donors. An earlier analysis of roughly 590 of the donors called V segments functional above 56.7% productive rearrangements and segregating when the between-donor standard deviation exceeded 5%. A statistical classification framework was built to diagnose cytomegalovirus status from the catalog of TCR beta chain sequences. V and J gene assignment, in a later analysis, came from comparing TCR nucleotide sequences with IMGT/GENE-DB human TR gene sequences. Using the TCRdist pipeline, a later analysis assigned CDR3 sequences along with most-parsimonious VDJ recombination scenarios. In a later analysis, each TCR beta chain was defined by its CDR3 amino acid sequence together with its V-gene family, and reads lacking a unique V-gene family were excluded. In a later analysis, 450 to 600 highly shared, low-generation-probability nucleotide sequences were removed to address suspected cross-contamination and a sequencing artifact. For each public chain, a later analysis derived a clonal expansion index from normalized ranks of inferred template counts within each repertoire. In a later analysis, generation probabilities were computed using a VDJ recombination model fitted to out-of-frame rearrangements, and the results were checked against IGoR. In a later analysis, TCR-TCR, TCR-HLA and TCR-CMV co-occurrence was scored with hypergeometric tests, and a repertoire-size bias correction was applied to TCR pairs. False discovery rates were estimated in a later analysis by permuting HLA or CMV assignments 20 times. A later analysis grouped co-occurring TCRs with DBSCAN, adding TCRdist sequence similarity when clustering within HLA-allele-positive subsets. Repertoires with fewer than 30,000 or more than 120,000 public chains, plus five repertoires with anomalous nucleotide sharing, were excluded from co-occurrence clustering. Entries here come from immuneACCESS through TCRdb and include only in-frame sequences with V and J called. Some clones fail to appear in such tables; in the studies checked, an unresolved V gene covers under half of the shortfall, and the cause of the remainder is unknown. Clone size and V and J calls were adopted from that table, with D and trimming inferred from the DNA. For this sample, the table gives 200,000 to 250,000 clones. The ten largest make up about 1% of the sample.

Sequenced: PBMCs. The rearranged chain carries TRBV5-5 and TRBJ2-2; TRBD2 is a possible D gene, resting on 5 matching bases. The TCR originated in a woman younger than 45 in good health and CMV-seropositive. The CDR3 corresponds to CASSSSPGTGELFF. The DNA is TGTGCCAGCAGCTCTAGCCCGGGCACCGGGGAGCTGTTTTTT.